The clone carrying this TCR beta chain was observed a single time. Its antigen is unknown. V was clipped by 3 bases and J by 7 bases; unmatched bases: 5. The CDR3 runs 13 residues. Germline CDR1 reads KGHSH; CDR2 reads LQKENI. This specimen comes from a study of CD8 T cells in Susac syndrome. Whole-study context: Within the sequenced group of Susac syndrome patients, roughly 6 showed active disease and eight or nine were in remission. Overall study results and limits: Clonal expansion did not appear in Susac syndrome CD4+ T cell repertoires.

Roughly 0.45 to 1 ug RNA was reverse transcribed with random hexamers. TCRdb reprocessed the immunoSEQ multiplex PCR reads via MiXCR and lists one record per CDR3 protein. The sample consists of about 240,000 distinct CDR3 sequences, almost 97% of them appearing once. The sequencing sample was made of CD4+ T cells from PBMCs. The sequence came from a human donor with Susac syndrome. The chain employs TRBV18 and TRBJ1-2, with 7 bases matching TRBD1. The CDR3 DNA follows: TGTGCCAGCTCACCGGAGGGGGCCGGTGGCTACACCTTC. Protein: CASSPEGAGGYTF. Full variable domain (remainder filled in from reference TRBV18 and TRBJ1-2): NAGVMQNPRHLVRRRGQEARLRCSPMKGHSHVYWYRQLPEEGLKFMVYLQKENIIDESGMPKERFSAEFPKEGPSILRIQQVVRGDSAAYFCASSPEGAGGYTFGSGTRLTVV.